Each of the 30 T cell receptor beta chains below was sequenced from the same sample in a study of blood T cell repertoires in COVID-19. TCRdb keeps only in-frame clones here, not all; method: immunoSEQ multiplex PCR. This sample has under 250,000 clones, with about 83% found just once. The sequenced sample was peripheral blood. These receptors were obtained from a woman in her 50s with active or convalescent COVID-19.

The rearrangement links TRBV10-3 to TRBJ1-6; 9 nucleotides line up with TRBD1. V was pared by 2 bases and J by 8 bases, with 4 bases of the junction left unmatched. The germline V gene encodes CDR1 ENHRY and CDR2 SYGVKD. The CDR3 spans 15 residues. For the CDR3, the DNA is TGTGCCATCAGTGAGCTGGGACAGGGTGATTCACCCCTCCACTTT. Its translation: CAISELGQGDSPLHF.

This clone occurred once. This chain connects TRBV18 to TRBJ1-6; tentative D call: TRBD1 (6 bases). V was cut by 2 bases and J by 10 bases, with 15 bases left in between. Germline assignment: CDR1 KGHSH and CDR2 LQKENI. The CDR3 totals 15 residues. The CDR3 nucleotides are TGTGCCAGCTCACCAAGGGGGACCCCAATGTCACCCCTCCACTTT. Protein: CASSPRGTPMSPLHF.

The sample holds one count of this clone. The rearrangement uses TRBV18 and TRBJ1-1; 7 nucleotides match TRBD1. With V trimmed by 3 bases and J by 0 bases, 4 bases remained unmatched. Germline V lookup: CDR1 KGHSH, CDR2 LQKENI. CDR3 size: 15 residues. Here the CDR3 reads CASSPGQAMNTEAFF. The CDR3 nucleotides read TGTGCCAGCTCACCCGGACAGGCCATGAACACTGAAGCTTTCTTT.

The chain recombines TRBV9 with TRBJ2-1; TRBD2 matches at 10 bases. J was trimmed by 5 bases and V by 4 bases; bases with no gene match: 6. CDR1 SGDLS and CDR2 YYNGEE come from the germline V gene. This CDR3 comprises 15 residues. The CDR3 spells CASSPLAGGHNEQFF. The CDR3 DNA is TGTGCCAGCAGCCCCTTAGCGGGAGGACACAATGAGCAGTTCTTC.

In DNA, the CDR3 is TGTGCCAGCAGCAAACGAAGACAGGTGAACACTGAAGCTTTCTTT. Protein sequence: CASSKRRQVNTEAFF. The V call is TRBV6-5, the J call TRBJ1-1; tentatively, D is TRBD1 (6 bases). This CDR3 spans 15 amino acids. Germline CDR1 and CDR2: MNHEY and SVGAGI. V shed 6 bases and J shed 0 bases, with 14 bases lying between them.

The CDR3 nucleotides read TGTGCCAGCAGCCAGAGGTCGGGACTAGCGGTGACAAGACGTAAAGAGACCCAGTACTTC. Residues: CASSQRSGLAVTRRKETQYF. The chain employs TRBV5-8 and TRBJ2-5, with 11 bases matching TRBD2. This CDR3 is 20 amino acids long. J was trimmed by 3 bases and V by 4 bases; bases with no gene match: 20. Germline V gene lookup returns CDR1 SGHTS and CDR2 YDEGEE.

The chain joins TRBV18 to TRBJ2-7, with 8 bases fitting TRBD2. With V trimmed by 6 bases and J by 2 bases, 6 bases remained unmatched. Germline CDR1 reads KGHSH; CDR2 reads LQKENI. The CDR3 is 14 amino acids. CDR3 bases: TGTGCCAGCTCCCTAGCGGGTCCGACCTACGAGCAGTACTTC. Encoded protein: CASSLAGPTYEQYF.

This clone was recorded once. V and J are TRBV6-5 and TRBJ1-6; D is possibly TRBD1 (6 bases). V shed 10 bases and J shed 4 bases, with 17 bases lying between them. CDR1 and CDR2 from the germline V gene are MNHEY and SVGAGI. The CDR3 totals 15 residues. The CDR3 nucleotides read TGTGCCACCGCACGGACAGAGACTTATAATTCACCCCTCCACTTT. It translates to CATARTETYNSPLHF.

The J gene is TRBJ2-7, the V gene TRBV5-5, with 7 bases that match TRBD2. The V gene's germline CDR1 is SGHKS and CDR2 YYEKEE (reference sequence). This CDR3 spans 13 amino acids. The junction had 8 bases not matched to a gene; V was cut back by 4 bases and J by 7 bases. The CDR3 sequence is CASSNREAWEQYV. The CDR3 coding sequence is TGTGCCAGCAGCAACCGGGAGGCTTGGGAGCAGTACGTC.

This clone was counted once. The CDR3 spells CASSTSGYPSYEQYF. The CDR3 DNA sequence: TGTGCCAGCAGTACATCAGGGTACCCCTCCTACGAGCAGTACTTC. V is TRBV6-5 and J is TRBJ2-7, with D tentatively TRBD1 (5 bases). The CDR3 sequence is 15 residues long. Trimming took 5 bases from V and 0 from J, leaving 14 bases between them. Germline lookup yields CDR1 MNHEY and CDR2 SVGAGI.

The chain carries TRBV5-1 and TRBJ2-1; 10 bases match TRBD1. In germline, CDR1 is SGHRS, CDR2 YFSETQ. The CDR3 is made up of 15 amino acids. The V and J ends lost 4 bases and 8 bases, in that order; junction bases with no gene match: 9. CDR3 amino acids: CASSQGGQGRYEQFF. CDR3 sequence (DNA): TGCGCCAGCAGCCAAGGGGGACAGGGGCGGTATGAGCAGTTCTTC.

This clone appeared a few times. The V and J genes are TRBV3-1 (or the pseudogene TRBV3-2) and TRBJ2-2, with 8 bases lining up with TRBD2. The CDR3 runs to 16 residues. CDR1 and CDR2 (germline): LGHDT, YNNKEL (reference sequence). Trimming took 3 bases from V and 3 from J; bases not matched to a gene: 6. CDR3 in DNA: TGTGCCAGCAGCCAGCGCTCAGCGGGAGACACCGGGGAGCTGTTTTTT. It codes for CASSQRSAGDTGELFF.

The rearrangement uses TRBV6-6 and TRBJ1-1, with D hard to call. There are 14 residues in the CDR3. V lost 5 bases, J lost 4 bases, and 14 bases lay in between. The germline CDR1 and CDR2 sequences are MNHNY and SVGAGI (reference sequence). The CDR3 loop is CASSPPGRGTEAFF. The DNA of the CDR3 is TGTGCCAGCAGTCCCCCCGGGCGGGGCACTGAAGCTTTCTTT.

This chain uses TRBV28 with TRBJ1-2; unclear D gene. V was cut by 3 bases and J by 4 bases, with 3 bases left in between. The germline V gene encodes CDR1 MDHEN and CDR2 SYDVKM. The CDR3 covers 11 residues. The CDR3 loop is CASSFRYGYTF. The CDR3 DNA follows: TGTGCCAGCAGTTTCCGCTATGGCTACACCTTC.

This clone was observed a few times. This sequence joins TRBV7-6 and TRBJ1-4; 7 bases map to TRBD1. The germline CDR1 and CDR2 sequences are SGHVS and FNYEAQ. CDR3 length equals 14 residues. The ends lost 5 bases at V and 4 bases at J; junction bases unmatched: 4. The CDR3 bases are TGTGCCAGCAGCCCGGGACAGATTAATGAAAAACTGTTTTTT. It translates to CASSPGQINEKLFF.

This clone was counted a single time. The V gene is TRBV14, the J gene TRBJ1-1; perhaps TRBD1 as D (6 bases). Germline V CDR1 and CDR2: SGHDN, FVKESK. The CDR3 has 15 amino acids. Trimming cost V 4 bases and J 0 bases, with 12 bases left between them. CDR3 sequence: CASSLQGRMNTEAFF. The CDR3 nucleotides are TGTGCCAGCAGCCTACAGGGACGCATGAACACTGAAGCTTTCTTT.

The V and J genes are TRBV19 and TRBJ2-1, with D perhaps matching TRBD2 (6 bases). Germline loops: CDR1 LNHDA, CDR2 SQIVND (reference sequence). The ends were cut back, 2 bases at V and 5 bases at J, with 19 bases in the middle. The CDR3 is made up of 17 amino acids. In nucleotides, the CDR3 is TGTGCCAGTAGTATAAGGGTCTTACGGGAGAGGAACAATGAGCAGTTCTTC. Protein sequence: CASSIRVLRERNNEQFF. Variable domain in full (rest from reference TRBV19 and TRBJ2-1): DGGITQSPKYLFRKEGQNVTLSCEQNLNHDAMYWYRQDPGQGLRLIYYSQIVNDFQKGDIAEGYSVSREKKESFPLTVTSAQKNPTAFYLCASSIRVLRERNNEQFFGPGTRLTVL.

The chain couples TRBV28 to TRBJ1-2, with D perhaps matching TRBD1 (6 bases). This CDR3 spans 13 amino acids. Deletions cut 7 bases from V and 0 bases from J, with 9 bases between. Germline V gene sequence: CDR1 MDHEN, CDR2 SYDVKM. This CDR3 is CASKTGPNYGYTF. CDR3 sequence (DNA): TGTGCCAGCAAGACAGGCCCTAACTATGGCTACACCTTC.

The V call is TRBV19, the J call TRBJ2-1, with D unresolved. V lost 3 bases and J lost 12, with 9 bases in between. Per germline, CDR1 LNHDA and CDR2 SQIVND (reference sequence). The CDR3 contains 11 residues. CDR3 nucleotides: TGTGCCAGTAGTATCCGAGGTCTGCAGTTCTTC. As protein: CASSIRGLQFF. The full variable domain, rest sourced from reference TRBV19 and TRBJ2-1, is DGGITQSPKYLFRKEGQNVTLSCEQNLNHDAMYWYRQDPGQGLRLIYYSQIVNDFQKGDIAEGYSVSREKKESFPLTVTSAQKNPTAFYLCASSIRGLQFFGPGTRLTVL.

V gene TRBV10-1 combines with J gene TRBJ2-1; 7 bases align to TRBD1. The CDR3 consists of 14 residues. Germline assignment: CDR1 WNHNN and CDR2 SYGVQD (reference sequence). V dropped 5 bases and J dropped 6; count of bases not matched to a gene: 7. CDR3 in DNA: TGCGCCAGCAGTACAGACAGGGCCGGCAATGAGCAGTTCTTC. It specifies CASSTDRAGNEQFF.

V usage is TRBV29-1 and J usage is TRBJ1-6; TRBD1 matches 9 bases. Germline assignment: CDR1 SQVTM and CDR2 ANQGSEA. The CDR3 length is 14 residues. V was pared by 4 bases and J by 5 bases, with 3 bases of the junction left unmatched. DNA of the CDR3: TGCAGCGTTGCCCGACAGGGGGATAATTCACCCCTCCACTTT. It codes for CSVARQGDNSPLHF.

This sequence joins TRBV2 and TRBJ1-5, with D possibly TRBD1 on 5 matching bases. Germline V gives CDR1 SNHLY, CDR2 FYNNEI. Trimming removed 6 bases from V and 3 bases from J, with 15 bases in between. CDR3 length equals 15 residues. This CDR3 reads CASSPSGADNQPQHF. The CDR3 bases are TGTGCCAGCAGCCCCAGTGGGGCGGACAATCAGCCCCAGCATTTT.

The table lists this clone with a few counts. CDR3 in DNA: TGTGCCAGCAGCCCCCCGGGAGCATTCCAAGAGACCCAGTACTTC. Translating gives CASSPPGAFQETQYF. The chain is built from TRBV5-5 and TRBJ2-5, with D possibly TRBD2 on 6 matching bases. This CDR3 region has 15 residues. V lost 4 bases and J 1 base, leaving 14 bases between the germline ends. The germline V gene encodes CDR1 SGHKS and CDR2 YYEKEE (reference sequence).

The chain uses TRBV6-6 and TRBJ2-5; 12 nucleotides agree with TRBD1. CDR3 length: 17 residues. In germline, CDR1 is MNHNY, CDR2 SVGAGI (reference sequence). Germline trimming cut 5 bases from V and 4 bases from J; bases unmatched to any gene: 11. The CDR3 protein is CASSRGGQGAHPETQYF. DNA of the CDR3: TGTGCCAGCAGTCGGGGGGGACAGGGGGCGCACCCAGAGACCCAGTACTTC.

The chain recombines TRBV29-1 with TRBJ1-3; D is possibly TRBD1 (5 bases). The germline gives CDR1 SQVTM, CDR2 ANQGSEA. V gave up 5 bases and J gave up 0 bases, with 20 bases separating them. The CDR3 contains 17 residues. CDR3 bases: TGCAGCGTTAGAGACGAACCGGGACTCATCTCTGGAAACACCATATATTTT. Its protein product is CSVRDEPGLISGNTIYF.

The CDR3 here is CAFLGAAGGSYEQYF. For the CDR3, the DNA is TGTGCCTTCCTTGGGGCAGCGGGAGGATCCTACGAGCAGTACTTC. The chain links TRBV5-5 to TRBJ2-7; 9 nucleotides line up with TRBD2. V was clipped by 10 bases and J by 1 base; unmatched bases: 12. The CDR3 covers 15 residues. Germline V gives CDR1 SGHKS, CDR2 YYEKEE (reference sequence).

This clone appeared once. V is TRBV5-1 and J is TRBJ2-5; 7 nucleotides agree with TRBD2. The J segment lost 2 bases and the V segment lost 0 bases, leaving 1 base of the junction unmatched. The CDR3 has 14 residues. Germline values: CDR1 SGHRS, CDR2 YFSETQ. The CDR3 loop reads CASSLAGGQETQYF. DNA for the CDR3: TGCGCCAGCAGCTTGGCCGGGGGGCAAGAGACCCAGTACTTC.

The V gene is TRBV7-9, the J gene TRBJ1-3; the D gene is possibly TRBD1 (5 bases). The V end lost 11 bases, the J end lost 2 bases, and 13 bases lay between the germline ends. Germline lookup yields CDR1 SEHNR and CDR2 FQNEAQ (reference sequence). This CDR3 is 13 amino acids long. The CDR3, as DNA: TGTGCCTTCACTGGGGGGGCTGGAAACACCATATATTTT. Amino acid sequence: CAFTGGAGNTIYF.

This clone was seen only a few times. V and J are TRBV6-4 and TRBJ2-2; 11 bases match TRBD2. This CDR3 is 15 amino acids long. Germline V gene lookup returns CDR1 MRHNA and CDR2 SNTAGT. The J segment lost 3 bases and the V segment lost 3 bases, leaving 0 bases of the junction unmatched. CDR3 sequence (DNA): TGTGCCAGCAGTGAACTAGCGGGAGACACCGGGGAGCTGTTTTTT. Its translation: CASSELAGDTGELFF.

The chain has TRBV7-2 and TRBJ2-1; 11 nucleotides match TRBD2. The CDR3 is 17 residues long. Germline assignment: CDR1 SGHTA and CDR2 FQGNSA. J lost 2 bases, V lost 1 base, and 4 bases had no gene match. CDR3 sequence (DNA): TGTGCCAGCAGCTTAGTGGGACTAGCGGTTCCCTACAATGAGCAGTTCTTC. Its protein product is CASSLVGLAVPYNEQFF.